Detailed here is one T cell receptor (beta chain). The data were taken from a study of T cells in Graves' hyperthyroidism and ophthalmopathy. What was amplified from RNA transcripts were TCR beta CDR3 regions. First-round RT-PCR of the TCR CDR3 relied on the HTBI primer set. MiXCR, run by TCRdb on the multiplex PCR reads, gives a single entry per CDR3 protein. Found here are 690,000 or so distinct CDR3 sequences, under 20% of them singletons; the top ten hold around 15%. Newly diagnosed patients aged 18 to 65 had hyperthyroidism of under 2 months' duration. Thyroid ultrasound and orbital computed tomography, with clinical symptoms and serum thyroxine and TRAb, informed diagnoses. First hyperthyroidism diagnosis is when the blood sample was obtained, before any ophthalmopathy symptoms. The sequence was obtained from a woman in her fifties or sixties with Graves' hyperthyroidism that later progressed to Graves' ophthalmopathy. The source material was blood.

In DNA, the CDR3 is TGTGCCAGCAGCGTAAATCCGAAGGGCAATTCACCCCTCCACTTT. Its protein product is CASSVNPKGNSPLHF. The rearrangement links TRBV9 to TRBJ1-6; D not resolved. The CDR3 spans 15 residues. With 1 base removed from V and 7 bases from J, the gap between germline ends came to 12 bases. Per germline, CDR1 SGDLS and CDR2 YYNGEE.